The rows below give T cell receptor beta chains drawn from one sample of a study of T cells in Graves' hyperthyroidism and ophthalmopathy. TCRdb re-derived calls from the multiplex PCR reads in MiXCR, one entry per CDR3 protein. The repertoire has about 840,000 distinct CDR3 sequences, roughly 40% of them found once; the top ten carry 8.9%. Sequenced sample: blood. The source is a man aged 18-30 years with Graves' hyperthyroidism. CDR3s include the opening cysteine and the closing phenylalanine or tryptophan. D genes are given only for firm matches. Rows may omit the clone size; those that give it use once, few, many or a size class.

CDR3 DNA,CDR3 protein,V gene,J gene,D gene,clone size,CDR3 length
TGCAGCGTTGGTAGGAACCCGAACACTGAAGCTTTCTTT,CSVGRNPNTEAFF,TRBV29-1,TRBJ1-1,-,many,13
TGTGCCAGCAGCTCGGGAAGGGACAGGGGGAACGAGCAGTACTTC,CASSSGRDRGNEQYF,TRBV7-9,TRBJ2-7,TRBD1,few,15
TGCAGCGCTGGGACGGAGAGAAACACCATATATTTT,CSAGTERNTIYF,TRBV29-1,TRBJ1-3,-,-,12
TGCAGTGCTAGGCTCCACACAGATACGCAGTATTTT,CSARLHTDTQYF,TRBV20-1,TRBJ2-3,-,-,12
TGTGCCAGCAGCATAGGGGTCTCTGGAAACACCATATATTTT,CASSIGVSGNTIYF,TRBV7-9,TRBJ1-3,-,many,14
TGTGCCAGCAGTTTTGCCCCTTTGGGCCTCTCCTACGAGCAGTACTTC,CASSFAPLGLSYEQYF,TRBV27,TRBJ2-7,-,-,16
TGCAGCGTTCAGGGACAGGGTTACGAGCAGTACTTC,CSVQGQGYEQYF,TRBV29-1,TRBJ2-7,TRBD1,many,12
TGTGCCAGCCCGCTGAGAGGCTACACCTTC,CASPLRGYTF,TRBV25-1,TRBJ1-2,-,-,10
TGTACCATCAGTGAAGACAGGGCTGAAGCTTTCTTT,CTISEDRAEAFF,TRBV10-3,TRBJ1-1,TRBD1,-,12
TGTGCCAGCAGCTTGGGCGGACGCTTAAACGAGCAGTACTTC,CASSLGGRLNEQYF,TRBV5-6,TRBJ2-7,-,-,14
TGTGCCAGCAGTTTAGGGGAAGTGAACGAGCAGTACTTC,CASSLGEVNEQYF,TRBV2,TRBJ2-7,-,-,13
TGTGCCAGCAGTTTAGGTGCGGATCCTGGCTACACCTTC,CASSLGADPGYTF,TRBV6-5,TRBJ1-2,-,once,13
TGTGCCAGCAGCAGCCCTTCCCTAAGGTTGAATGAAAAACTGTTTTTT,CASSSPSLRLNEKLFF,TRBV25-1,TRBJ1-4,-,many,16
TGCGCCAGCAGCTCTGGGGAAGGTCGCCAGCCCCAGCATTTT,CASSSGEGRQPQHF,TRBV5-1,TRBJ1-5,-,many,14
TGTGCCAGCAGCGGGGCGGGATTTGAAAAACTGTTTTTT,CASSGAGFEKLFF,TRBV9,TRBJ1-4,-,few,13
TGTGCCAGCAGCTTCACCGACAGGGGACGGAGTTCACCCCTCCACTTT,CASSFTDRGRSSPLHF,TRBV7-9,TRBJ1-6,TRBD1,-,16
TGTGCCAGCAGCCCCACCGACCGGGACAGGTACTCCTACGAGCAGTACTTC,CASSPTDRDRYSYEQYF,TRBV7-9,TRBJ2-7,TRBD1,-,17